The 7 T cell receptor beta chains listed next were all sequenced from one sample in a study of sequential checkpoint blockade in melanoma. Generated by immunoSEQ multiplex PCR, the TCRdb table keeps only in-frame clones and is missing some. The sample holds approximately 12,000 clones, roughly 85% seen once. The treatment: randomized to nivolumab then ipilimumab (arm A) or the reverse (arm B). Material: CD8+ T cells sorted from blood (inferred from file names), obtained from a patient given nivolumab and ipilimumab in sequence. All receptors derive from a human donor with melanoma.

The J gene is TRBJ1-5, the V gene TRBV5-6; 10 bases fit TRBD1. The CDR3 extends over 14 amino acids. The germline V gene encodes CDR1 SGHDT and CDR2 YYEEEE. The trim removed 4 bases at V and 4 bases at J, leaving 2 bases unmatched. The CDR3 nucleotides are TGTGCCAGCAGCGAGGGACAGGGGAATCAGCCCCAGCATTTT. Translating it yields CASSEGQGNQPQHF.

V usage is TRBV7-9 and J usage is TRBJ1-5; TRBD1 aligns across 11 bases. The CDR3 totals 15 residues. V was pared by 5 bases and J by 7 bases, with 7 bases of the junction left unmatched. CDR1 and CDR2 from the germline V gene are SEHNR and FQNEAQ (reference sequence). The CDR3 region is CASSMGQGVGQPQHF. CDR3 nucleotide sequence: TGTGCCAGCAGCATGGGACAGGGGGTAGGGCAGCCCCAGCATTTT.

This chain connects TRBV13 to TRBJ1-2, with TRBD1 identical over 8 bases. This CDR3 is built from 13 residues. After removal of 4 bases from V and 8 bases from J, the junction contained 6 bases not matched to a gene. Germline CDR1 and CDR2: PRHDT and FYEKMQ (reference sequence). The DNA for the CDR3 is TGTGCCAGCAGCTATACAGGGGGGAGGGGCTACACCTTC. As protein: CASSYTGGRGYTF.

This clone came up once. The chain links TRBV4-3 to TRBJ1-4, with a weak D call TRBD1 (6 bases). Per germline, CDR1 LGHNA and CDR2 YSLEER. V was clipped by 0 bases and J by 5 bases, with 10 bases between them. The CDR3 spans 15 residues. The DNA for the CDR3 is TGCGCCAGCAGCCAAGACGGACAGCTAAATGAAAAACTGTTTTTT. Protein: CASSQDGQLNEKLFF.

This sequence joins TRBV29-1 and TRBJ1-2; a possible D gene is TRBD1 (6 bases). V lost 4 bases, J lost 3 bases, and 9 bases lay in between. The CDR3 runs 12 residues. CDR1 and CDR2 from the germline V gene are SQVTM and ANQGSEA. CDR3 in amino acids: CSVVTGDYGYTF. CDR3 nucleotide sequence: TGCAGCGTTGTGACAGGAGACTATGGCTACACCTTC.

V and J are TRBV30 and TRBJ1-1; possible D gene TRBD1, 5 bases. With 3 bases removed from V and 0 bases from J, the gap between germline ends came to 11 bases. CDR1 and CDR2 from the germline V gene are GTSNPN and SVGIG (reference sequence). The CDR3 covers 14 residues. This CDR3 reads CAWRGDSMNTEAFF. DNA for the CDR3: TGTGCCTGGAGAGGAGACAGCATGAACACTGAAGCTTTCTTT.

The rearrangement links TRBV6-1 to TRBJ1-4; 9 nucleotides match TRBD1. CDR1 and CDR2 (germline): MNHNS, SASEGT. The length of the CDR3 is 17 residues. Trimming at V came to 3 bases and at J to 1 base, leaving 6 bases not matched to a gene. CDR3 loop: CASSDGGTGLTNEKLFF. CDR3 DNA: TGTGCCAGCAGTGACGGGGGGACAGGGCTAACTAATGAAAAACTGTTTTTT.